A selection of T cell receptor beta chains follows, all from one sample in a study of molecular identifiers for immune sequencing clone quantification. TCRdb passed the PCR reads through MiXCR, listing each CDR3 protein once. The sample has roughly 630,000 distinct CDR3 sequences, about 25% seen once. The specimen sequenced was naive CD8+ T cells from blood, with Jurkat cell RNA spiked in. These receptors all come from a human donor in good health. Some libraries in this study had Jurkat cell RNA spiked in. Each CDR3 is given with its conserved first and last residue. The D gene is left open where the match is weak. Not every row has a clone size; where given, it reads once, few, many or a size class.

abundance	d_gene	v_gene	j_gene	CDR3aa	CDR3nt
-	TRBD1	TRBV6-5	TRBJ1-1	CASSYVPGGAVAFF	TGTGCCAGCAGTTACGTCCCAGGGGGGGCGGTGGCTTTCTTT
many	-	TRBV7-2	TRBJ2-3	CASSLVPVEGDSTDTQYF	TGTGCCAGCAGCTTAGTGCCTGTTGAGGGGGATAGCACAGATACGCAGTATTTT
-	-	TRBV11-2	TRBJ1-2	CASSLSAWANYGYTF	TGTGCCAGCAGCTTATCAGCGTGGGCTAACTATGGCTACACCTTC
-	-	TRBV9	TRBJ1-1	CASSAWAAVNTEAFF	TGTGCCAGCAGCGCGTGGGCCGCGGTGAACACTGAAGCTTTCTTT
few	-	TRBV19	TRBJ2-1	CASSDEWGYNEQFF	TGTGCCAGTAGTGATGAATGGGGATACAATGAGCAGTTCTTC
few	-	TRBV7-6	TRBJ2-5	CASSARDSVRETQYF	TGTGCCAGCAGCGCCCGGGACTCGGTTAGAGAGACCCAGTACTTC
few	-	TRBV4-1	TRBJ2-2	CASSVTSANTGELFF	TGCGCCAGCAGTGTTACGAGCGCGAACACCGGGGAGCTGTTTTTT
many	-	TRBV12-5	TRBJ1-4	CASANPTGPTNEKLFF	TGTGCTAGTGCCAACCCGACAGGTCCAACTAATGAAAAACTGTTTTTT
few	-	TRBV19	TRBJ2-1	CASSMAASYNEQFF	TGTGCCAGTAGTATGGCGGCCTCCTACAATGAGCAGTTCTTC
few	TRBD2	TRBV7-6	TRBJ2-1	CASSFQPGLAADEQFF	TGTGCCAGCAGCTTTCAACCGGGACTAGCGGCGGATGAGCAGTTCTTC
-	TRBD1	TRBV20-1	TRBJ2-7	CSARDFPGQGAYEQYF	TGCAGTGCTAGAGATTTCCCGGGACAGGGGGCTTACGAGCAGTACTTC
-	TRBD1	TRBV2	TRBJ2-2	CASTPSRTGGVGELFF	TGTGCCAGCACCCCAAGTCGGACAGGGGGGGTCGGGGAGCTGTTTTTT
many	TRBD1	TRBV4-2	TRBJ2-7	CASSQDLMTGVDYEQYF	TGTGCCAGCAGCCAAGATCTAATGACAGGGGTGGATTACGAGCAGTACTTC
many	-	TRBV13	TRBJ1-1	CASRSPKGRTCEAFF	TGTGCCAGCAGATCCCCAAAGGGACGGACCTGTGAAGCTTTCTTT
-	TRBD2	TRBV20-1	TRBJ2-2	CSASPLAGRTGELFF	TGCAGTGCTTCCCCCCTAGCGGGAAGGACCGGGGAGCTGTTTTTT
few	-	TRBV19	TRBJ1-1	CASSIFGEAFF	TGTGCCAGTAGTATCTTCGGGGAAGCTTTCTTT
many	-	TRBV6-5	TRBJ2-1	CASSGLITSEQFF	TGTGCCAGCAGTGGACTAATCACCAGTGAGCAGTTCTTC
many	-	TRBV6-5	TRBJ1-4	CASSYSSPGVLEKLFF	TGTGCCAGCAGTTACTCCTCTCCAGGGGTGTTGGAAAAACTGTTTTTT
many	TRBD2	TRBV5-6	TRBJ2-7	CASTLARAGSSYEQYF	TGTGCCAGCACCCTGGCTCGAGCGGGGAGCTCCTACGAGCAGTACTTC
few	TRBD2	TRBV27	TRBJ2-7	CASSILLAGVWEQYF	TGTGCCAGCAGTATCCTCCTAGCGGGAGTCTGGGAGCAGTACTTC
few	-	TRBV7-2	TRBJ1-1	CASSLNLDTEAFF	TGTGCCAGCAGCTTAAATCTGGACACTGAAGCTTTCTTT
-	TRBD2	TRBV6-5	TRBJ2-1	CASSYGTNNEQFF	TGTGCCAGCAGTTACGGGACTAACAATGAGCAGTTCTTC
many	TRBD1	TRBV28	TRBJ2-3	CASSPTGDREDF	TGTGCCAGCAGTCCCACAGGGGACCGCGAGGATTTT
many	TRBD2	TRBV20-1	TRBJ2-7	CSARDPAGAYEQYF	TGCAGTGCTAGAGACCCGGCGGGGGCCTACGAGCAGTACTTC
many	-	TRBV6-1	TRBJ2-1	CASKTGNEQFF	TGTGCCAGCAAAACTGGCAATGAGCAGTTCTTC
many	TRBD1	TRBV5-6	TRBJ2-7	CASSQGAAYEQYF	TGTGCCAGCAGCCAGGGGGCAGCTTACGAGCAGTACTTC
-	TRBD1	TRBV4-3	TRBJ2-7	CASSQDATGTGSYEQYF	TGCGCCAGCAGCCAAGACGCAACCGGGACAGGCTCCTACGAGCAGTACTTC
many	TRBD1	TRBV2	TRBJ1-1	CASNPGQGIEAFF	TGTGCCAGCAATCCGGGACAGGGGATTGAAGCTTTCTTT
-	-	TRBV27	TRBJ2-7	CASSFYSQGGEQYF	TGTGCCAGCAGTTTTTATTCCCAGGGAGGCGAGCAGTACTTC
many	TRBD2	TRBV5-1	TRBJ2-3	CASSLGAGGPADTQYF	TGCGCCAGCAGCTTGGGAGCGGGAGGGCCCGCAGATACGCAGTATTTT
-	TRBD1	TRBV27	TRBJ1-5	CASRAAGGAQPQHF	TGTGCCAGCAGGGCAGCAGGGGGGGCTCAGCCCCAGCATTTT
many	-	TRBV7-9	TRBJ1-5	CASSSEGNQPQHF	TGTGCCAGCAGCTCAGAGGGGAATCAGCCCCAGCATTTT
many	-	TRBV7-2	TRBJ2-7	CASSVDSGTPLYEQYF	TGTGCCAGCAGCGTAGACTCCGGGACTCCATTATACGAGCAGTACTTC
few	TRBD1	TRBV20-1	TRBJ2-5	CSARHRGVGETQYF	TGCAGTGCTAGACACAGGGGCGTTGGGGAGACCCAGTACTTC
many	-	TRBV7-2	TRBJ2-1	CASSFSGSLHNEQFF	TGTGCCAGCAGCTTTTCGGGGTCCTTACACAATGAGCAGTTCTTC
many	TRBD1	TRBV19	TRBJ1-1	CASSIQVKGAPGTEAFF	TGTGCCAGTAGTATTCAGGTAAAGGGGGCGCCTGGCACTGAAGCTTTCTTT
many	TRBD2	TRBV6-5	TRBJ2-7	CASSTEPGGGNEQYF	TGTGCCAGCAGCACCGAGCCCGGGGGGGGGAACGAGCAGTACTTC
-	TRBD2	TRBV3-1	TRBJ2-2	CASSPWAGVNTGELFF	TGTGCCAGCAGTCCCTGGGCGGGGGTCAACACCGGGGAGCTGTTTTTT
many	-	TRBV7-9	TRBJ1-2	CASSSATANYGYTF	TGTGCCAGCAGCTCCGCGACAGCAAACTATGGCTACACCTTC
-	-	TRBV5-1	TRBJ1-5	CASRLAGDSNQPQHF	TGCGCCAGCCGCTTGGCCGGAGATAGCAATCAGCCCCAGCATTTT
many	TRBD2	TRBV7-2	TRBJ2-7	CASTPAGGWYEQYF	TGTGCCAGCACCCCAGCGGGAGGGTGGTACGAGCAGTACTTC
-	TRBD2	TRBV29-1	TRBJ2-7	CSVEWGGIGGEQYF	TGCAGCGTTGAGTGGGGGGGAATCGGAGGCGAGCAGTACTTC
-	-	TRBV19	TRBJ1-1	CASSQQDTNTEAFF	TGTGCCAGTAGCCAACAGGATACGAACACTGAAGCTTTCTTT
-	-	TRBV6-2/TRBV6-3	TRBJ2-3	CTGSYTTDGDTQYF	TGTACCGGCAGTTACACGACAGACGGAGATACGCAGTATTTT
-	TRBD1	TRBV7-6	TRBJ2-1	CASSLSLGTGANEQFF	TGTGCCAGCAGCTTAAGTCTCGGGACAGGGGCCAATGAGCAGTTCTTC
few	-	TRBV28	TRBJ1-1	CASSQGLLMNTEAFF	TGTGCCAGCAGTCAGGGACTGTTGATGAACACTGAAGCTTTCTTT
few	-	TRBV4-2	TRBJ2-7	CASSQGKLYEQYF	TGTGCCAGCAGCCAGGGAAAATTATACGAGCAGTACTTC
-	-	TRBV12-3/TRBV12-4	TRBJ1-5	CAGSSTGLAFQPQHF	TGTGCCGGCAGCTCAACAGGGTTGGCCTTTCAGCCCCAGCATTTT
many	-	TRBV28	TRBJ1-4	CASSNPPRHEKLFF	TGTGCCAGCAGCAATCCTCCCCGGCATGAAAAACTGTTTTTT
-	TRBD1	TRBV6-5	TRBJ1-1	CASSYDRGRAEAFF	TGTGCCAGCAGTTACGACAGGGGGAGGGCTGAAGCTTTCTTT
many	-	TRBV6-5	TRBJ1-1	CASSYSGFEAFF	TGTGCCAGCAGTTACTCGGGGTTTGAAGCTTTCTTT
-	-	TRBV6-6	TRBJ2-6	CASSSGVVLFSGANVLTF	TGTGCCAGCAGTTCCGGGGTCGTACTCTTCTCTGGGGCCAACGTCCTGACTTTC
many	TRBD1	TRBV27	TRBJ2-3	CASSLWTGVGTDTQYF	TGTGCCAGCAGCCTATGGACAGGGGTCGGCACAGATACGCAGTATTTT
-	TRBD2	TRBV9	TRBJ2-2	CASSSRLAGGPGYANTGELFF	TGTGCCAGCAGCTCTCGACTAGCGGGAGGGCCGGGTTACGCGAACACCGGGGAGCTGTTTTTT
many	-	TRBV23-1	TRBJ2-2	CARLPRGSCGELFF	TGCGCCAGGTTACCGCGGGGCAGCTGCGGGGAGCTGTTTTTT
few	-	TRBV5-1	TRBJ2-2	CALRWATGELFF	TGCGCCCTCAGATGGGCCACCGGGGAGCTGTTTTTT
many	TRBD2	TRBV27	TRBJ2-2	CASSLYGLAGGTGELFF	TGTGCCAGCAGTTTATATGGACTAGCGGGAGGTACCGGGGAGCTGTTTTTT
-	-	TRBV7-6	TRBJ1-5	CASSPDGASNQPQHF	TGTGCCAGCAGCCCCGACGGAGCTAGCAATCAGCCCCAGCATTTT
many	-	TRBV6-2/TRBV6-3	TRBJ2-6	CASSYGGVLTF	TGTGCCAGCAGTTACGGGGGCGTCCTGACTTTC
few	TRBD2	TRBV12-3/TRBV12-4	TRBJ2-7	CASSFPPGSSGLKGEQYF	TGTGCCAGCAGTTTCCCCCCAGGATCTAGCGGGTTAAAGGGCGAGCAGTACTTC